This passage covers 21 T cell receptor beta chains from one sample sequenced in a study of early T cells in non-severe SARS-CoV-2 infection. TCRdb re-derived calls from the 5' RACE reads in MiXCR, one entry per CDR3 protein. In the table there are more than 75,000 distinct CDR3 sequences, 13% of which are singletons. Material: whole blood. The receptors originated from an adult who was a healthcare worker with PCR-confirmed SARS-CoV-2 infection or an uninfected control (not recorded which).

A few counts support this clonotype. The J gene is TRBJ1-4, the V gene TRBV10-3, with TRBD1 matching 7 bases. This CDR3 spans 18 amino acids. Germline V gives CDR1 ENHRY, CDR2 SYGVKD. With 0 bases clipped from V and 0 bases from J, the junction kept 7 bases outside the gene matches. This chain's CDR3 is CAISESTGPLATNEKLFF. In DNA, the CDR3 is TGTGCCATCAGTGAGTCGACAGGGCCACTTGCAACTAATGAAAAACTGTTTTTT.

This clonotype was recorded at least ten times. The chain links TRBV28 to TRBJ2-1; 14 bases agree with TRBD2. Germline values: CDR1 MDHEN, CDR2 SYDVKM. The CDR3 totals 16 residues. V lost 6 bases, J lost 9 bases, and 10 bases stayed unmatched. This CDR3 reads CASSLFGTSGSFEQFF. DNA for the CDR3: TGTGCCAGCAGCCTATTCGGGACTAGCGGGAGTTTTGAGCAGTTCTTC.

There are many counts of this clonotype. This chain links TRBV7-9 with TRBJ2-1, with 12 bases matching TRBD2. The CDR3 extends over 15 amino acids. CDR1 SEHNR and CDR2 FQNEAQ come from the germline V gene (reference sequence). V trimming: 5 bases; J trimming: 13 bases; junction bases outside the gene matches: 12. The CDR3 DNA reads TGTGCCAGCAGCCGTCCCACTAGCGGGAGGCCCCGCCAGTTCTTC. It codes for CASSRPTSGRPRQFF. Full variable domain (outside the CDR3, taken from reference TRBV7-9 and TRBJ2-1): DTGVSQNPRHKITKRGQNVTFRCDPISEHNRLYWYRQTLGQGPEFLTYFQNEAQLEKSRLLSDRFSAERPKGSFSTLEIQRTEQGDSAMYLCASSRPTSGRPRQFFGPGTRLTVL.

The V call is TRBV28, the J call TRBJ2-7; 9 nucleotides agree with TRBD2. The J segment lost 5 bases and the V segment lost 7 bases, leaving 6 bases of the junction unmatched. The CDR3 is 13 residues long. Germline values: CDR1 MDHEN, CDR2 SYDVKM. The CDR3 DNA reads TGTGCCAGCACCGCTAGCGGGATGGACGAGCAGTACTTC. Translating gives CASTASGMDEQYF.

The chain is built from TRBV20-1 and TRBJ2-3; 7 bases align to TRBD2. Germline trimming cut 2 bases from V and 2 bases from J; bases unmatched to any gene: 4. Germline CDR1 and CDR2: DFQATT and SNEGSKA (reference sequence). The CDR3 sequence is 14 residues long. The CDR3 DNA reads as TGCAGTGCTAGATCTAGCGGCAACACAGATACGCAGTATTTT. It is translated as CSARSSGNTDTQYF.

CDR3 region: CAVGEHAGNTIYF. The DNA for the CDR3 is TGTGCCGTCGGGGAGCACGCTGGAAACACCATATATTTT. The chain has TRBV3-1 and TRBJ1-3, with no clear D. V was trimmed by 11 bases and J by 2 bases, leaving 13 bases between them. Germline CDR1 is LGHDT and CDR2 is YNNKEL (reference sequence). The CDR3 runs 13 residues.

This clonotype has more than one count but fewer than ten. The DNA for the CDR3 is TGTGCCAGCAGCTTATTTAGCACAGATACGCAGTATTTT. Protein product: CASSLFSTDTQYF. J is TRBJ2-3 and V is TRBV7-6; D remains unclear. The CDR3 loop spans 13 amino acids. CDR1 and CDR2 (germline): SGHVS, FNYEAQ. Trimming removed 2 bases from V and 0 bases from J, with 3 bases in between.

This chain links TRBV10-3 with TRBJ2-5; D is possibly TRBD2 (6 bases). The germline CDR1 and CDR2 sequences are ENHRY and SYGVKD. The CDR3 is 14 amino acids. Trimming took 3 bases from V and 3 from J, leaving 11 bases between them. The CDR3 sequence: CAISDLGGEETQYF. The CDR3 nucleotides are TGTGCCATCAGTGACCTCGGGGGTGAAGAGACCCAGTACTTC.

The rearrangement links TRBV11-2 to TRBJ2-1; 8 positions agree with TRBD1. CDR1 and CDR2 from the germline V gene are SGHAT and FQNNGV. V trimming: 5 bases; J trimming: 2 bases; junction bases outside the gene matches: 8. The CDR3 loop spans 16 amino acids. CDR3 coding DNA: TGTGCCAGCAGCCGCCCGACAGGGGTTACCTACAATGAGCAGTTCTTC. Protein: CASSRPTGVTYNEQFF.

The table lists this clonotype with many counts. The chain combines TRBV2 with TRBJ2-3, with D possibly being TRBD1 (6 bases). Trimming pared 11 bases from V and 3 bases from J, leaving 18 bases between. Germline CDR1 and CDR2: SNHLY and FYNNEI. The CDR3 is made up of 14 amino acids. DNA of the CDR3: TGTGCCGGCTGGGGGCAGGGGACGACAGATACGCAGTATTTT. Protein product: CAGWGQGTTDTQYF.

A few counts support this clonotype. The chain links TRBV30 to TRBJ1-5; 7 bases fit TRBD1. The ends lost 2 bases at V and 4 bases at J; junction bases unmatched: 5. Looked up from germline, CDR1 is GTSNPN and CDR2 is SVGIG (reference sequence). The CDR3 length is 14 residues. The CDR3: CAWSTGTANQPQHF. The DNA of the CDR3 is TGTGCCTGGAGTACCGGGACAGCAAATCAGCCCCAGCATTTT.

In its sample, this clonotype was seen many times. The chain combines TRBV5-1 with TRBJ2-2; possibly TRBD2 for D (7 bases). CDR3 length equals 16 residues. Looked up from germline, CDR1 is SGHRS and CDR2 is YFSETQ. The V gene lost 2 bases and the J gene lost 2 bases, with 13 bases spanning the gap. The CDR3, as DNA: TGCGCCAGCAGCTTTCGCCGGGGGGCCAACACCGGGGAGCTGTTTTTT. This gives the protein CASSFRRGANTGELFF. Complete variable domain (other parts from reference TRBV5-1 and TRBJ2-2): KAGVTQTPRYLIKTRGQQVTLSCSPISGHRSVSWYQQTPGQGLQFLFEYFSETQRNKGNFPGRFSGRQFSNSRSEMNVSTLELGDSALYLCASSFRRGANTGELFFGEGSRLTVL.

This clonotype was seen more than once but under ten times. CDR3 nucleotide sequence: TGTGCCAGCAGCTTGGCCTTGGGCGGATTAAACAATGAGCAGTTCTTC. Protein: CASSLALGGLNNEQFF. The chain is built from TRBV5-4 and TRBJ2-1; D is undetermined. The CDR3 sequence is 16 residues long. Trimming stripped 0 bases from V and 5 bases from J, with 15 bases between. CDR1 and CDR2 from the germline V gene are SGHNT and YYREEE (reference sequence).

V and J are TRBV5-6 and TRBJ1-5; D is unclear. Germline assignment: CDR1 SGHDT and CDR2 YYEEEE. Trimming shortened V by 3 bases and J by 9 bases, and 19 bases separated the two germline ends. The CDR3 sequence is 15 residues long. CDR3 DNA: TGTGCCAGCAGCTCGCGGGTGCAGTCGGTCCGGCCCCAGCATTTT. This gives the protein CASSSRVQSVRPQHF.

This clonotype was observed a handful of times. V and J are TRBV2 and TRBJ2-5, with TRBD1 matching over 7 bases. The V segment lost 6 bases and the J segment 1 base; nucleotides outside the gene matches: 5. Germline CDR1 reads SNHLY; CDR2 reads FYNNEI. There are 14 residues in the CDR3. In DNA form, the CDR3 reads TGTGCCAGCAGCCTACAGGGGATCCAAGAGACCCAGTACTTC. This translates into CASSLQGIQETQYF.

This clonotype appeared a few times. The chain carries TRBV12-3 or TRBV12-4 and TRBJ1-1, with D unresolved. There are 11 residues in the CDR3. V was trimmed by 5 bases and J by 7 bases, leaving 8 bases between them. The CDR3 reads CASSPGFEAFF. Written as DNA, the CDR3 is TGTGCCAGCAGTCCGGGGTTTGAAGCTTTCTTT.

This clonotype was detected only a few times. The V call is TRBV3-1, the J call TRBJ2-7, with a weak D call TRBD1 (5 bases). Trimming left V 4 bases short and J 4 bases short, with 17 bases between. The CDR3 has 15 residues. The V gene's germline CDR1 is LGHDT and CDR2 YNNKEL (reference sequence). The CDR3 coding sequence is TGTGCCAGCAGCCCCCGCCGAGACAGTTCATACGAGCAGTACTTC. It translates to CASSPRRDSSYEQYF.

This clonotype has more than one count but fewer than ten. V gene TRBV5-1 combines with J gene TRBJ2-7; TRBD1 matches at 8 bases. Germline V gene lookup returns CDR1 SGHRS and CDR2 YFSETQ. The CDR3 is made up of 15 amino acids. With 5 bases clipped from V and 3 bases from J, the junction kept 10 bases outside the gene matches. The CDR3 DNA is TGCGCCAGCAGGGATCCGGGGACAGGAAGCTACGAGCAGTACTTC. Translating it yields CASRDPGTGSYEQYF.

The table lists this clonotype with many counts. The V and J genes are TRBV7-3 and TRBJ2-5; D perhaps matches TRBD2 (5 bases). V was clipped by 1 base and J by 4 bases, with 10 bases between them. This CDR3 has 14 amino acids. Per germline, CDR1 SGHTA and CDR2 FQGTGA. The DNA for the CDR3 is TGTGCCAGCAGCTTAAGCAGCCGGGGAGAGACCCAGTACTTC. It encodes CASSLSSRGETQYF.

The rearrangement joins TRBV24-1 to TRBJ2-2, with 12 nucleotides matching TRBD2. Germline values: CDR1 KGHDR, CDR2 SFDVKD. V gave up 4 bases and J gave up 6 bases; unmatched junction bases: 8. The CDR3 loop spans 17 amino acids. The CDR3 loop reads CATSEASGRAGPGELFF. As DNA, the CDR3 is TGTGCCACCAGTGAAGCTAGCGGGAGGGCCGGTCCCGGGGAGCTGTTTTTT.

This clonotype was counted at least ten times. The rearrangement links TRBV5-6 to TRBJ2-7; D is uncertain. With 0 bases removed from V and 6 bases from J, the gap between germline ends came to 16 bases. CDR3 length equals 15 residues. Looked up from germline, CDR1 is SGHDT and CDR2 is YYEEEE. CDR3 sequence: CASSLEFTPTSEQYF. The CDR3 region has the DNA TGTGCCAGCAGCTTGGAATTTACCCCCACCTCCGAGCAGTACTTC.